The clone carrying this T cell receptor beta chain has a count of ten or more. The antigen is not known. Repertoires were generated with immunoSEQ multiplex PCR, while TCRdb's copy carries only in-frame clones and drops some. Of 100,000 to 150,000 clones listed, 89% are singletons. The data are from a study of T cell responses to AZD1222 COVID-19 vaccine. Study-level background: Second-dose groups at about 4 or about 12 weeks were pooled. Study-wide results and limits: A rise in Spike-specific TCR breadth and depth followed two AZD1222 doses.

Germline values: CDR1 SQVTM, CDR2 ANQGSEA. This CDR3 is 12 amino acids long. V dropped 4 bases and J dropped 3 bases, with 7 bases sitting between them. The origin of this receptor is an adult in good health. J is TRBJ1-3 and V is TRBV29-1; no reliable D call. The sequences come from peripheral blood, collected on day 0 of AZD1222 vaccination. The CDR3 DNA sequence: TGCAGCGTTGGATTTCTTGGAAACACCATATATTTT. Amino acid sequence: CSVGFLGNTIYF.